These T cell receptor beta chains were read from a single sample in a study of blood T cell repertoires in COVID-19. This table comes from immunoSEQ multiplex PCR, and its TCRdb copy is limited to in-frame clones, with some not included. The sample shows about 190,000 clones, roughly 78% of them seen only once. Sequenced: peripheral blood. The receptors stem from a woman of 80 years or more with active or convalescent COVID-19. Each CDR3 is given with its conserved first and last residue. D genes are given only for firm matches. Rows may omit the clone size; those that give it use once, few, many or a size class.

cdr3_nt,cdr3_aa,v_call,j_call,clone_size,d_call
TGTGCCAGCAGTTGGACAGGTAGCAATCAGCCCCAGCATTTT,CASSWTGSNQPQHF,TRBV6-5,TRBJ1-5,NA,TRBD1
TGTGCCAGCAGTGAAGTCTTTGGGGCTGAAAAACTGTTTTTT,CASSEVFGAEKLFF,TRBV6-1,TRBJ1-4,NA,NA
TGCGCCAGCAGCGGACCGGGATTGGAGGGGGATACGCAGTATTTT,CASSGPGLEGDTQYF,TRBV5-1,TRBJ2-3,NA,NA
TGTGCCAGCAGTGATCCCGGGGTAGCGGGGTCCAACGAGCAGTACTTC,CASSDPGVAGSNEQYF,TRBV2,TRBJ2-7,NA,TRBD2
TGCGCCAGCAGCCAAGGAGAGACAGGAAGATCTGGAAACACCATATATTTT,CASSQGETGRSGNTIYF,TRBV4-1,TRBJ1-3,NA,NA
TGTGCCAGCAGTTTCGAGGCTAGCGGGGGGGACACAGATACGCAGTATTTT,CASSFEASGGDTDTQYF,TRBV28,TRBJ2-3,NA,TRBD2
TGTGCCAGCAGCACGACGGCACACAGGGCTAAGCAGTTCTTC,CASSTTAHRAKQFF,TRBV7-6,TRBJ2-1,few,NA
TGCAGCGTTGACGAGGGAGGGGAGCTGTTTTTT,CSVDEGGELFF,TRBV29-1,TRBJ2-2,NA,NA
TGTGCCATCAGTGAGACGGAGACAGGGGGCGGTGAAAAACTGTTTTTT,CAISETETGGGEKLFF,TRBV10-3,TRBJ1-4,NA,TRBD1
TGTGCCAGCAGTTTAATCGGGGGAAGCTCTGGAAACACCATATATTTT,CASSLIGGSSGNTIYF,TRBV28,TRBJ1-3,few,NA
TGTGCCAGCAGCCGGGACAGGGAAGGAGCCCAGTACTTC,CASSRDREGAQYF,TRBV11-2,TRBJ2-5,NA,TRBD1
TGTGCCAGCAGAGTACAGGGCGCTAATTCACCCCTCCACTTT,CASRVQGANSPLHF,TRBV28,TRBJ1-6,NA,NA
TGTGCCAGCAGCGACACAGGGGGCGGCGAAAAACTGTTTTTT,CASSDTGGGEKLFF,TRBV3-1/TRBV3-2,TRBJ1-4,NA,TRBD1
TGTGCCAGCTCACCTATTCTAAGCTCTGGGGCCAACGTCCTGACTTTC,CASSPILSSGANVLTF,TRBV18,TRBJ2-6,NA,NA
TGCGCCAGCAGCCCGAGTCCCACAGATACGCAGTATTTT,CASSPSPTDTQYF,TRBV4-1,TRBJ2-3,NA,NA
TGTGCCAGCAGCTTGGGCGGGAGTCACACTGAAGCTTTCTTT,CASSLGGSHTEAFF,TRBV5-6,TRBJ1-1,NA,NA
TGTGCCAGCAGCTTAGATACCAGGGGTGTTTCACCCCTCCACTTT,CASSLDTRGVSPLHF,TRBV7-9,TRBJ1-6,NA,NA
TGTGCCAGCAGTTTATCAGGCAGTCCGTCGGGCGAGCAGTACTTC,CASSLSGSPSGEQYF,TRBV27,TRBJ2-7,NA,NA
TGTGCCACCAGCAGAGGGACGGGGGAGCAGTTCTTC,CATSRGTGEQFF,TRBV15,TRBJ2-1,NA,NA
TGTGCCACCAGCAGAGGCGGGGTTAGCTCCTACGAGCAGTACTTC,CATSRGGVSSYEQYF,TRBV15,TRBJ2-7,once,NA
TGTGCCAGCAGCGCACGGGGGTACTACAATGAGCAGTTCTTC,CASSARGYYNEQFF,TRBV5-6,TRBJ2-1,NA,NA
TGTGCCAGCAGTCTTGCGGGGGCCGCTAAAGCTTTCTTT,CASSLAGAAKAFF,TRBV28,TRBJ1-1,NA,NA
TGTGCCAGCAGTTACTTGGACACCTCCACTGAAGCTTTCTTT,CASSYLDTSTEAFF,TRBV6-5,TRBJ1-1,NA,NA
TGTGCCAGCAGCCTTGACAGGGAGACCCAGTACTTC,CASSLDRETQYF,TRBV2,TRBJ2-5,NA,NA
TGTGCCAGTACCTATACCCCGGGACAGGGAGGGTCGCCAGATACGCAGTATTTT,CASTYTPGQGGSPDTQYF,TRBV19,TRBJ2-3,NA,TRBD1
TGTGCCAGTAGTATAGCGCAGGGCCGGGCCTACAATGAGCAGTTCTTC,CASSIAQGRAYNEQFF,TRBV19,TRBJ2-1,NA,NA
TGCGCCAGCAGCTTTGGGACAGGGGGCCGGGATAATTCACCCCTCCACTTT,CASSFGTGGRDNSPLHF,TRBV5-1,TRBJ1-6,NA,TRBD1
TGTGCCAGCAGCTCGGGACAGGGTAACTATGGCTACACCTTC,CASSSGQGNYGYTF,TRBV11-2,TRBJ1-2,NA,TRBD1
TGCGCCAGCGGCGGACAGGGGGCTGAGAATGAGCAGTTCTTC,CASGGQGAENEQFF,TRBV5-1,TRBJ2-1,few,TRBD1
TGTGCCAGCTCACCACTTGAGGGTGAGCAGTTCTTC,CASSPLEGEQFF,TRBV18,TRBJ2-1,NA,NA
TGTGCCAGCTCCCGATCACCATCAGGGGACGGCACCGGGGAGCTGTTTTTT,CASSRSPSGDGTGELFF,TRBV18,TRBJ2-2,NA,NA
TGTGCCAGCAGCAATGTGCGGGGGGGCAGGTACGAGCAGTACTTC,CASSNVRGGRYEQYF,TRBV21-1,TRBJ2-7,NA,NA
TGTGCCAGCTCACCCGCAGGGGGAACTGGAAACACCATATATTTT,CASSPAGGTGNTIYF,TRBV18,TRBJ1-3,NA,TRBD1
TGTGCCAGCAGCCGAACGGGGGACAGGGTCAATGAGCAGTTCTTC,CASSRTGDRVNEQFF,TRBV3-1/TRBV3-2,TRBJ2-1,NA,TRBD1
TGTGCCAGTACCGTGGGAGACTCTGGAAACACCATATATTTT,CASTVGDSGNTIYF,TRBV9,TRBJ1-3,few,NA
TGTGCCAGCAGTGAGCGACAGGGAAGAACGGGGTCACCCCTCCACTTT,CASSERQGRTGSPLHF,TRBV2,TRBJ1-6,NA,TRBD1
TGTGCCAGCAGCCCGGGGAGAGGCTACACCTTC,CASSPGRGYTF,TRBV12-3/TRBV12-4,TRBJ1-2,NA,NA
TGTGCCAGCAGTCAGGCGGGGTACACTGAAGCTTTCTTT,CASSQAGYTEAFF,TRBV11-3,TRBJ1-1,NA,NA
TGTGCCAGTAGTACCAGGGACACCACCTACGAGCAGTACTTC,CASSTRDTTYEQYF,TRBV19,TRBJ2-7,NA,NA
TGTGCCAGCAGCCCGACACCGAGCTCCTACAATGAGCAGTTCTTC,CASSPTPSSYNEQFF,TRBV5-6,TRBJ2-1,NA,NA
TGTGCCAGCAGTTTGGGACCGGCGGGGGCACACGATACGCAGTATTTT,CASSLGPAGAHDTQYF,TRBV27,TRBJ2-3,NA,NA
TGTGCCGGAAGCCACGGGAATAGCGGCGGTTCACCCCTCCACTTT,CAGSHGNSGGSPLHF,TRBV2,TRBJ1-6,NA,NA
TGTGCCAGCAGTTTTCAGGGAGGTGCGAACTATGGCTACACCTTC,CASSFQGGANYGYTF,TRBV6-5,TRBJ1-2,NA,NA
TGTGCCAGCAGTACTAACAGGGGGCGCTTGAGTTATGGCTACACCTTC,CASSTNRGRLSYGYTF,TRBV28,TRBJ1-2,once,TRBD1
TGTGCCATCAGTGAGCAACAGGGATGGACCGGGGAGCTGTTTTTT,CAISEQQGWTGELFF,TRBV10-3,TRBJ2-2,NA,NA
TGTGCCAGCAGCAAATCTGCCGGGACATTTAACACTGAAGCTTTCTTT,CASSKSAGTFNTEAFF,TRBV9,TRBJ1-1,NA,NA
TGTGCCAGCAGCCCGGGACTAGCGGGGGGACAGGGTCAGGAGACCCAGTACTTC,CASSPGLAGGQGQETQYF,TRBV7-9,TRBJ2-5,once,TRBD2
TGTGCCAGCAGGGAGGACTCCACAGATACGCAGTATTTT,CASREDSTDTQYF,TRBV12-3/TRBV12-4,TRBJ2-3,NA,NA
TGTGCCAGCAGTTTAGTAGGAGGCCCTGGGGAGCTGTTTTTT,CASSLVGGPGELFF,TRBV28,TRBJ2-2,few,NA